This T cell receptor (beta chain) originates from a study of blood T cell repertoires in COVID-19. Study at large: Material from acute and convalescent COVID-19 was sourced from the United States, Italy and Spain. Sample material is recorded as cDNA or gDNA derived from T cells, B-cell-depleted T cells, or PBMCs.

V lost 0 bases to trimming and J lost 2 bases, with 16 bases between them. Germline V gene data show CDR1 as LNHDA and CDR2 as SQIVND (reference sequence). The CDR3 consists of 17 residues. Original analysis: Amplification of reference gene primers provided the estimated nucleated cell counts. Data came from immunoSEQ multiplex PCR; TCRdb stores just in-frame clones and leaves some out. Clonal size and the V and J genes are those of that table, whereas D and trimming came from the DNA. The sample gives 180,000 or so clones, approximately 86% of which show up once; more than 3% is in the top ten. This clonotype was sampled from a man aged 70 or older with acute or convalescent COVID-19. V and J are TRBV19 and TRBJ1-2, with D possibly TRBD1 on 6 matching bases. The sequenced material came from peripheral blood. CDR3 in DNA: TGTGCCAGTAGTATAGATGGAACAGGGATTCTCAACTATGGCTACACCTTC. Translating gives CASSIDGTGILNYGYTF. Filled out from reference TRBV19 and TRBJ1-2, the complete variable domain reads DGGITQSPKYLFRKEGQNVTLSCEQNLNHDAMYWYRQDPGQGLRLIYYSQIVNDFQKGDIAEGYSVSREKKESFPLTVTSAQKNPTAFYLCASSIDGTGILNYGYTFGSGTRLTVV.